The next 32 T cell receptor beta chains were all read from a single sample in a study of blood T cell repertoires in COVID-19. This table comes from immunoSEQ multiplex PCR, and its TCRdb copy is limited to in-frame clones, with some not included. The sample holds over 200,000 clones, approximately 89% seen once. Sequencing input: PBMCs or T cells enriched from blood (not recorded which). The receptors were sampled from a woman in her thirties who had been exposed to COVID-19.

The rearrangement joins TRBV19 to TRBJ2-3; no clear D gene. V lost 3 bases to trimming and J lost 6 bases, with 13 bases between them. Looked up from germline, CDR1 is LNHDA and CDR2 is SQIVND (reference sequence). This CDR3 has 14 amino acids. CDR3 amino acids: CASSMSPLADTQYF. The DNA for the CDR3 is TGTGCCAGTAGTATGTCCCCTCTGGCCGATACGCAGTATTTT.

The V call is TRBV5-6, the J call TRBJ2-7, with a tentative D call TRBD2 (6 bases). The CDR3 spans 15 residues. CDR1 is SGHDT, CDR2 YYEEEE, per germline. V shed 5 bases and J shed 5 bases, with 20 bases lying between them. In DNA form, the CDR3 reads TGTGCCAGCAGGGGCGGGCGGGGCTTAGTCCACGAGCAGTACTTC. Translating gives CASRGGRGLVHEQYF.

The chain joins TRBV30 to TRBJ1-2; D unresolved. The germline V gene has CDR1 GTSNPN and CDR2 SVGIG (reference sequence). Trimming took off 7 bases at V and 6 bases at J, with 12 bases between the two ends. The CDR3 consists of 11 residues. The CDR3: CAFDITDGYTF. In DNA form, the CDR3 reads TGTGCCTTCGACATAACGGATGGCTACACCTTC.

The chain joins TRBV30 to TRBJ1-1; D is uncertain. Germline assignment: CDR1 GTSNPN and CDR2 SVGIG (reference sequence). Trimming shortened V by 2 bases and J by 4 bases, and 11 bases separated the two germline ends. CDR3 size: 13 residues. CDR3 coding DNA: TGTGCCTGGAGTTGGGCAGGTACCACTGAAGCTTTCTTT. Its protein product is CAWSWAGTTEAFF.

V is TRBV3-1 (or the pseudogene TRBV3-2) and J is TRBJ2-6, with 12 bases aligning to TRBD1. This CDR3 region has 19 residues. Per the germline V gene, CDR1 is LGHDT and CDR2 is YNNKEL (reference sequence). Trimming removed 1 base from V and 3 bases from J; junction bases left unmatched: 7. The CDR3, as DNA: TGTGCCAGCAGCCAAGTGTGGGGACAGGGGGCGAATGGGGCCAACGTCCTGACTTTC. Protein product: CASSQVWGQGANGANVLTF.

The rearrangement uses TRBV11-1 and TRBJ2-2, with 12 bases fitting TRBD2. Germline V lookup: CDR1 SGHAT, CDR2 FQDESV (reference sequence). The CDR3 consists of 16 residues. With V trimmed by 4 bases and J by 7 bases, 7 bases remained unmatched. The CDR3 DNA reads TGTGCCAGCAGCTCTAGGACTAGCGGGGAGGACGGGGAGCTGTTTTTT. Protein sequence: CASSSRTSGEDGELFF.

Written as DNA, the CDR3 is TGTGCCAGCAGTTACTCCGAGACAGCAATGAACACTGAAGCTTTCTTT. Amino acids: CASSYSETAMNTEAFF. The chain carries TRBV6-5 and TRBJ1-1, with TRBD1 as a possible D gene (5 bases). The V gene's germline CDR1 is MNHEY and CDR2 SVGAGI. The V gene lost 0 bases and the J gene lost 0 bases, with 11 bases spanning the gap. The CDR3 extends over 16 amino acids.

This clone has just a few counts. The V and J genes are TRBV27 and TRBJ2-1; 8 nucleotides agree with TRBD1. V was clipped by 7 bases and J by 9 bases; unmatched bases: 14. The CDR3 spans 15 residues. Germline CDR1 is MNHEY and CDR2 is SMNVEV (reference sequence). CDR3 sequence reads: CASIERQGFLGEQFF. DNA of the CDR3: TGTGCCAGCATCGAACGACAGGGGTTTTTAGGTGAGCAGTTCTTC.

The rearrangement uses TRBV5-6 and TRBJ2-7, with D maybe TRBD2 (6 bases). V was cut by 4 bases and J by 2 bases, with 19 bases left in between. The CDR3 runs to 16 residues. CDR1 and CDR2 (germline): SGHDT, YYEEEE. The CDR3, as DNA: TGTGCCAGCAGCAGAGGGCCCGGGGGTTTCGCCTACGAGCAGTACTTC. Translated, it gives CASSRGPGGFAYEQYF.

This chain uses TRBV7-6 with TRBJ2-3, with TRBD1 matching over 8 bases. Per germline, CDR1 SGHVS and CDR2 FNYEAQ. V trimming: 2 bases; J trimming: 4 bases; junction bases outside the gene matches: 8. The CDR3 is 16 amino acids. CDR3 sequence: CASSLLAGTGSDTQYF. The DNA for the CDR3 is TGTGCCAGCAGCTTACTCGCCGGGACAGGTTCAGATACGCAGTATTTT. The full variable domain, rest sourced from reference TRBV7-6 and TRBJ2-3, is GAGVSQSPRYKVTKRGQDVALRCDPISGHVSLYWYRQALGQGPEFLTYFNYEAQQDKSGLPNDRFSAERPEGSISTLTIQRTEQRDSAMYRCASSLLAGTGSDTQYFGPGTRLTVL.

In this sample, this clone turned up once. The J gene is TRBJ1-2, the V gene TRBV15, with TRBD1 matching 7 bases. Germline CDR1 reads LNHNV; CDR2 reads YYDKDF (reference sequence). V lost 3 bases to trimming and J lost 6 bases; unmatched junction nucleotides: 10. The CDR3 spans 15 residues. CDR3 in DNA: TGTGCCACCAGCAGGATTCCCGGGACAGCTGATGGCTACACCTTC. Translating it yields CATSRIPGTADGYTF.

This rearrangement joins TRBV7-3 to TRBJ1-1; TRBD1 agrees at 7 bases. V was pared by 5 bases and J by 4 bases, with 16 bases of the junction left unmatched. Germline-derived CDR1 and CDR2 are SGHTA and FQGTGA. The CDR3 is made up of 17 amino acids. The CDR3 spells CASSPNPLRGESTEAFF. The DNA for the CDR3 is TGTGCCAGCAGCCCAAATCCCCTCAGGGGGGAGAGCACTGAAGCTTTCTTT.

This chain connects TRBV7-9 to TRBJ1-5; tentative D call: TRBD1 (6 bases). Trimming cost V 1 base and J 0 bases, with 13 bases left between them. Germline lookup yields CDR1 SEHNR and CDR2 FQNEAQ (reference sequence). The CDR3 covers 17 residues. For the CDR3, the DNA is TGTGCCAGCAGCTTAGGGACAGACCTACTTAGCAATCAGCCCCAGCATTTT. Amino acid sequence: CASSLGTDLLSNQPQHF.

This chain uses TRBV2 with TRBJ2-2; no clear D. This CDR3 has 13 amino acids. Trimming took 5 bases from V and 1 from J, leaving 5 bases between them. From germline, CDR1 is SNHLY and CDR2 FYNNEI. The CDR3 loop reads CASSLVNTGELFF. The CDR3 coding sequence is TGTGCCAGCAGTCTTGTGAACACCGGGGAGCTGTTTTTT.

This clone was observed a few times. V usage is TRBV18 and J usage is TRBJ1-3; tentatively, D is TRBD1 (6 bases). The CDR3 spans 15 residues. V was clipped by 3 bases and J by 0 bases, with 9 bases between them. Germline V gene data show CDR1 as KGHSH and CDR2 as LQKENI. The CDR3 DNA reads as TGTGCCAGCTCACCCCTGGACAGCTCTGGAAACACCATATATTTT. Translated, it gives CASSPLDSSGNTIYF. The full variable domain, its missing parts supplied by reference TRBV18 and TRBJ1-3, is NAGVMQNPRHLVRRRGQEARLRCSPMKGHSHVYWYRQLPEEGLKFMVYLQKENIIDESGMPKERFSAEFPKEGPSILRIQQVVRGDSAAYFCASSPLDSSGNTIYFGEGSWLTVV.

This clone was observed a single time. This chain uses TRBV7-2 with TRBJ2-1; the D gene is possibly TRBD2 (6 bases). V shed 5 bases and J shed 0 bases, with 20 bases lying between them. The germline CDR1 and CDR2 sequences are SGHTA and FQGNSA. This CDR3 is 18 amino acids long. CDR3 residues: CASSPGTTRRVSYNEQFF. For the CDR3, the DNA is TGTGCCAGCAGCCCAGGTACGACTAGGCGTGTCTCCTACAATGAGCAGTTCTTC.

In its sample, this clone ranks as medium-sized. V and J are TRBV12-3 or TRBV12-4 and TRBJ2-1, with D hard to call. This CDR3 spans 13 amino acids. V lost 3 bases and J lost 5, with 8 bases in between. CDR3 in DNA: TGTGCCAGCAGTTTGAGGCAGAACAATGAGCAGTTCTTC. Its protein is CASSLRQNNEQFF.

The CDR3 DNA reads as TGCGCCAGCAGCTTGGCCCAGTCGGTAGCCGATGAGCAGTTCTTC. Encoded protein: CASSLAQSVADEQFF. This sequence joins TRBV5-1 and TRBJ2-1; no definite D call. V gave up 0 bases and J gave up 8 bases, with 15 bases separating them. The CDR3 covers 15 residues. Germline V gene data show CDR1 as SGHRS and CDR2 as YFSETQ.

The rearrangement links TRBV4-1 to TRBJ1-4, with 9 bases aligning to TRBD1. The CDR3 totals 18 residues. From germline, CDR1 is MGHRA and CDR2 YSYEKL. Unmatched junction bases numbered 8, after V lost 3 bases and J lost 0 bases. The CDR3 DNA follows: TGCGCCAGCAGCCACGAACCGGGACAGGGATCAACTAATGAAAAACTGTTTTTT. This sequence encodes CASSHEPGQGSTNEKLFF.

The chain combines TRBV5-1 with TRBJ1-3; no definite D call. Trimming stripped 0 bases from V and 4 bases from J, with 8 bases between. The length of the CDR3 is 14 residues. Germline CDR1 and CDR2: SGHRS and YFSETQ. The CDR3 nucleotides read TGCGCCAGCAGCTTGGCAGGCAGAGGAAACACCATATATTTT. Its protein product is CASSLAGRGNTIYF.

V is TRBV9 and J is TRBJ2-7; D possibly corresponds to TRBD2 (6 bases). V shed 0 bases and J shed 6 bases, with 16 bases lying between them. The CDR3 is made up of 15 amino acids. CDR1 is SGDLS and CDR2 is YYNGEE in the germline V gene. CDR3 in amino acids: CASSVGELAAGEQYF. CDR3 DNA: TGTGCCAGCAGCGTAGGAGAATTAGCGGCTGGCGAGCAGTACTTC.

This clone occurred once. The genes are TRBV9 and TRBJ2-2; TRBD2 might be the D (5 bases). V lost 2 bases and J lost 2, with 16 bases in between. Per germline, CDR1 SGDLS and CDR2 YYNGEE. This CDR3 has 17 amino acids. The CDR3 protein is CASSVTLGSLNTGELFF. In DNA, the CDR3 is TGTGCCAGCAGCGTTACGTTGGGGAGTTTAAACACCGGGGAGCTGTTTTTT.

The J gene is TRBJ2-7, the V gene TRBV5-1; D might be TRBD2 (6 bases). This CDR3 region has 12 residues. V shed 7 bases and J shed 2 bases, with 10 bases lying between them. In germline, CDR1 is SGHRS, CDR2 YFSETQ. CDR3: CASGASAYEQYF. DNA of the CDR3: TGCGCCAGCGGCGCTAGCGCCTACGAGCAGTACTTC.

This clone is a singleton in its sample. This same CDR3 is encoded by further DNA sequences in the sample. The CDR3 DNA reads as TGTGCCAGCAGTTTACAGGGTCCCTACGAGCAGTACTTC. Its translation is CASSLQGPYEQYF. The chain uses TRBV12-3 or TRBV12-4 and TRBJ2-7, with D possibly TRBD1 on 5 matching bases. With 2 bases removed from V and 2 bases from J, the gap between germline ends came to 7 bases. This CDR3 has 13 residues.

This clone was detected only once. V usage is TRBV6-5 and J usage is TRBJ2-7; TRBD2 matches 7 bases. The CDR3 is made up of 13 amino acids. CDR1 is MNHEY, CDR2 SVGAGI, per germline. Unmatched junction bases numbered 8, after V lost 6 bases and J lost 6 bases. CDR3 in DNA: TGTGCCAGCAGACTGACTAGCCCAGGCGAGCAGTACTTC. Residues: CASRLTSPGEQYF.

The V and J genes are TRBV6-5 and TRBJ2-5; 8 positions agree with TRBD1. CDR3 length equals 14 residues. Unmatched junction bases numbered 9, after V lost 8 bases and J lost 4 bases. CDR1 is MNHEY, CDR2 SVGAGI, per germline. The CDR3 region is CASGRLRGRETQYF. CDR3 in DNA: TGTGCCAGCGGTAGACTCAGGGGGCGAGAGACCCAGTACTTC.

This clone was seen only a few times. This chain joins TRBV5-1 and TRBJ1-5; TRBD1 aligns across 10 bases. Germline lookup yields CDR1 SGHRS and CDR2 YFSETQ. V shed 5 bases and J 5 bases; nucleotides not matched to a gene: 7. The CDR3 consists of 15 residues. The CDR3 is CASRLDRGNDQPQHF. CDR3 nucleotides: TGCGCCAGCAGGCTGGACAGGGGGAATGATCAGCCCCAGCATTTT. Full variable domain (outside the CDR3, taken from reference TRBV5-1 and TRBJ1-5): KAGVTQTPRYLIKTRGQQVTLSCSPISGHRSVSWYQQTPGQGLQFLFEYFSETQRNKGNFPGRFSGRQFSNSRSEMNVSTLELGDSALYLCASRLDRGNDQPQHFGDGTRLSIL.

The J gene is TRBJ2-7, the V gene TRBV5-5, with TRBD1 matching 10 bases. Germline lookup yields CDR1 SGHKS and CDR2 YYEKEE (reference sequence). The CDR3 runs 16 residues. With 1 base clipped from V and 3 bases from J, the junction kept 7 bases outside the gene matches. The CDR3 loop reads CASSLLAWDRGYEQYF. CDR3 nucleotide sequence: TGTGCCAGCAGCTTGTTAGCATGGGACAGGGGCTACGAGCAGTACTTC.

V and J are TRBV5-1 and TRBJ1-2, with D maybe TRBD1 (5 bases). CDR1 is SGHRS and CDR2 is YFSETQ in the germline V gene. V was clipped by 2 bases and J by 1 base, with 12 bases between them. This CDR3 region has 15 residues. CDR3 nucleotides: TGCGCCAGCAGCTTTTCAGGGATGAGTAACTATGGCTACACCTTC. It codes for CASSFSGMSNYGYTF.

CDR3 nucleotides: TGTGCCAGCAGCCAAGACGTACTAATATCTAACTATGGCTACACCTTC. The encoded protein is CASSQDVLISNYGYTF. V usage is TRBV3-1 (or the pseudogene TRBV3-2) and J usage is TRBJ1-2, with D unresolved. This CDR3 is built from 16 residues. V lost 0 bases to trimming and J lost 0 bases, with 11 bases between them. Germline assignment: CDR1 LGHDT and CDR2 YNNKEL (reference sequence).

V is TRBV11-2 and J is TRBJ2-1, with 8 bases matching TRBD2. The V gene's germline CDR1 is SGHAT and CDR2 FQNNGV. Germline trimming cut 2 bases from V and 9 bases from J; bases unmatched to any gene: 15. The CDR3 is made up of 17 amino acids. CDR3 DNA sequence: TGTGCCAGCAGCTTATTGGCCCGGGGCGGGAGGATAACTGAGCAGTTCTTC. This translates into CASSLLARGGRITEQFF.

The chain is built from TRBV5-1 and TRBJ1-2; no clear D gene. Germline assignment: CDR1 SGHRS and CDR2 YFSETQ. This CDR3 contains 14 residues. Trimming left V 3 bases short and J 2 bases short, with 11 bases between. CDR3 nucleotides: TGCGCCAGCAGCTCCGGGATTAACAACTATGGCTACACCTTC. Translated, it gives CASSSGINNYGYTF.